Sequencing of this T cell receptor (beta chain) was carried out in a study of T cell repertoires in cytomegalovirus infection. The wider study: CMV epitopes, recently identified HLA-C-restricted and well-studied HLA-B-restricted, were used. It was the public TCR beta signatures that indicated both CMV infection and matching HLA type. Findings of the study overall: Dominant in the ex vivo response were TCR beta clonotypes restricted by HLA-C and specific for CMV.

About this clonotype: Its antigen is as yet unknown. A read error may produce the germline difference seen at one junction end.

TCRdb re-analysed the reads in MiXCR, keeping a single row per CDR3 protein. The sample carries approximately 76,000 distinct CDR3 sequences, roughly a quarter recorded once. The CDR3 has 11 amino acids. V gene TRBV12-3 or TRBV12-4 combines with J gene TRBJ2-3, with D unresolved. This receptor was taken from a human donor in good health (CMV status not recorded). Some clones in this sample may be carry-over from other donors' samples. Sequences were derived from CD8+ T cells from cultured PBMCs, sampled from culture after CMV antigen stimulation. The CDR3 spells CASSRIGRTDF. The CDR3 nucleotides are TGTGCCAGCAGTCGGATAGGACGGACGGATTTT.